Presented here are 26 T cell receptor beta chains from one specimen sequenced in a study of T cell responses to AZD1222 COVID-19 vaccine. Sequenced by immunoSEQ multiplex PCR; TCRdb stores in-frame clones only, minus some. In the table there are approximately 140,000 clones, under 95% of which are singletons. The sample in question was peripheral blood, obtained on day 0 of MenACWY control vaccination. The receptor source for this set is an adult in good health.

The V and J genes are TRBV4-1 and TRBJ2-7; 7 bases match TRBD1. The junction had 3 bases not matched to a gene; V was cut back by 3 bases and J by 7 bases. There are 12 residues in the CDR3. Germline V gene sequence: CDR1 MGHRA, CDR2 YSYEKL. Written as DNA, the CDR3 is TGCGCCAGCAGCCATACAGGGGAAGAGCAGTACTTC. Translation gives CASSHTGEEQYF.

The chain couples TRBV2 to TRBJ1-2; 8 bases fit TRBD1. Germline V CDR1 and CDR2: SNHLY, FYNNEI. There are 13 residues in the CDR3. Trimming took 5 bases from V and 6 from J; bases not matched to a gene: 5. The CDR3 DNA sequence: TGTGCCAGCAGTCAGGACAGGGACCATGGCTACACCTTC. Amino acid sequence: CASSQDRDHGYTF.

The chain is built from TRBV27 and TRBJ2-1; a weak D match, TRBD1 (6 bases). Looked up from germline, CDR1 is MNHEY and CDR2 is SMNVEV (reference sequence). The CDR3 is 14 amino acids. The V end was cut by 7 bases, the J end by 5 bases, with 15 bases between. The CDR3 protein is CASKGRGVHNEQFF. The CDR3 coding sequence is TGTGCCAGCAAGGGCAGGGGCGTCCACAATGAGCAGTTCTTC.

V and J are TRBV11-3 and TRBJ1-2, with D possibly matching TRBD1 (6 bases). CDR1 and CDR2 from the germline V gene are SGHNT and YENEEA. The CDR3 has 14 residues. V was cut by 0 bases and J by 7 bases, with 12 bases left in between. The CDR3 sequence: CASSLDRWGAGYTF. CDR3 DNA: TGTGCCAGCAGCTTAGATCGGTGGGGGGCTGGCTACACCTTC.

The chain joins TRBV30 to TRBJ1-3; D call uncertain. This CDR3 has 14 amino acids. Germline CDR1 is GTSNPN and CDR2 is SVGIG (reference sequence). Deletions cut 4 bases from V and 2 bases from J, with 12 bases between. CDR3 DNA: TGTGCCTGGAATTTAGCGCTCACTGGAAACACCATATATTTT. Protein product: CAWNLALTGNTIYF.

The chain has TRBV18 and TRBJ2-1; no definite D call. There are 11 residues in the CDR3. CDR1 KGHSH and CDR2 LQKENI come from the germline V gene. Trimming stripped 1 base from V and 9 bases from J, with 4 bases between. The CDR3 reads CASSPLPEQFF. CDR3 DNA sequence: TGTGCCAGCTCACCACTCCCTGAGCAGTTCTTC.

The chain joins TRBV6-5 to TRBJ1-2; 8 bases agree with TRBD1. CDR1 is MNHEY, CDR2 SVGAGI, per germline. The V and J ends lost 6 bases and 5 bases, in that order; junction bases with no gene match: 11. There are 15 residues in the CDR3. This CDR3 reads CASSRPGQGQYGYTF. Written as DNA, the CDR3 is TGTGCCAGCAGCCGACCCGGACAGGGCCAATATGGCTACACCTTC.

The chain uses TRBV7-9 and TRBJ2-3; D ambiguous. Trimming pared 8 bases from V and 2 bases from J, leaving 11 bases between. Per germline, CDR1 SEHNR and CDR2 FQNEAQ (reference sequence). The CDR3 sequence is 13 residues long. The CDR3 sequence: CASCPSNTDTQYF. Written as DNA, the CDR3 is TGTGCCAGCTGTCCCTCGAACACAGATACGCAGTATTTT.

The chain employs TRBV6-5 and TRBJ1-6, with D possibly being TRBD1 (5 bases). The CDR3 runs to 13 residues. V lost 4 bases and J lost 10, with 11 bases in between. Germline CDR1 is MNHEY and CDR2 is SVGAGI. The CDR3 coding sequence is TGTGCCAGCAGTTTTGGGGGGTACTCACCCCTCCACTTT. Translating gives CASSFGGYSPLHF.

The table lists this clone with a count of one. V is TRBV15 and J is TRBJ1-1, with 8 bases fitting TRBD1. Looked up from germline, CDR1 is LNHNV and CDR2 is YYDKDF (reference sequence). Germline trimming cut 6 bases from V and 1 base from J; bases unmatched to any gene: 7. The CDR3 has 15 residues. The CDR3 region is CATRDREEGNTEAFF. As DNA, the CDR3 is TGTGCCACCAGGGACAGGGAGGAAGGGAACACTGAAGCTTTCTTT.

This clone came up once. The J gene is TRBJ1-1, the V gene TRBV6-5; tentatively, D is TRBD1 (6 bases). The CDR3 sequence is 12 residues long. V was clipped by 7 bases and J by 4 bases, with 10 bases between them. Germline CDR1 is MNHEY and CDR2 is SVGAGI. CDR3 DNA: TGTGCCAGCAAGAGGGGGAGCACTGAAGCTTTCTTT. Its protein product is CASKRGSTEAFF.

This clone was detected once. The rearrangement links TRBV19 to TRBJ2-7; no reliable D call. Trimming removed 6 bases at V and 6 bases at J, with 12 bases between. Germline V gene lookup returns CDR1 LNHDA and CDR2 SQIVND (reference sequence). This CDR3 has 12 amino acids. The CDR3, as DNA: TGTGCCAGTAGACCTAACGTGGGCGAGCAGTACTTC. Translation gives CASRPNVGEQYF.

The chain couples TRBV6-1 to TRBJ1-2; 7 positions agree with TRBD1. Trimming at V came to 2 bases and at J to 2 bases, leaving 11 bases not matched to a gene. The CDR3 loop spans 17 amino acids. CDR1 is MNHNS and CDR2 is SASEGT in the germline V gene. The CDR3 protein is CASSELMGQRENYGYTF. CDR3 coding DNA: TGTGCCAGCAGTGAACTTATGGGACAGCGAGAAAACTATGGCTACACCTTC.

The rearrangement joins TRBV11-2 to TRBJ1-2, with D hard to call. V was clipped by 10 bases and J by 7 bases, with 13 bases between them. Germline assignment: CDR1 SGHAT and CDR2 FQNNGV. The CDR3 has 11 residues. The CDR3 loop is CAIFKEVGYTF. CDR3 DNA: TGTGCCATCTTTAAGGAGGTTGGCTACACCTTC.

This sequence joins TRBV2 and TRBJ1-5; D remains unclear. This CDR3 comprises 13 residues. Germline-derived CDR1 and CDR2 are SNHLY and FYNNEI. Between the trimmed V and J ends, which lost 0 bases and 7 bases, there was a span of 7 bases. This chain's CDR3 is CASSEAGNQPQHF. The CDR3 DNA reads TGTGCCAGCAGTGAAGCCGGGAACCAGCCCCAGCATTTT.

The CDR3 spells CASSLDSFNYGYTF. As DNA, the CDR3 is TGTGCCAGCAGCTTGGACAGTTTTAACTATGGCTACACCTTC. V and J are TRBV5-6 and TRBJ1-2; D is unclear. With 0 bases removed from V and 1 base from J, the gap between germline ends came to 7 bases. Germline CDR1 and CDR2: SGHDT and YYEEEE. There are 14 residues in the CDR3.

This clone was observed a handful of times. The chain links TRBV5-1 to TRBJ2-5; no clear D gene. The CDR3 sequence is 13 residues long. Germline CDR1 reads SGHRS; CDR2 reads YFSETQ. With 4 bases removed from V and 5 bases from J, the gap between germline ends came to 12 bases. CDR3 amino acids: CASSQVNDETQYF. Here the CDR3 DNA reads TGCGCCAGCAGCCAGGTTAACGACGAGACCCAGTACTTC.

V and J are TRBV14 and TRBJ2-5; 8 nucleotides agree with TRBD2. The germline CDR1 and CDR2 sequences are SGHDN and FVKESK. This CDR3 has 17 amino acids. V lost 2 bases and J lost 2; bases outside the gene matches: 10. Written as DNA, the CDR3 is TGTGCCAGCAGCCAAAAGCGGGAGCGAACCATTCAAGAGACCCAGTACTTC. This encodes CASSQKRERTIQETQYF.

The J gene is TRBJ2-6, the V gene TRBV11-2; 12 positions match TRBD1. CDR3 length: 19 amino acids. Germline V lookup: CDR1 SGHAT, CDR2 FQNNGV. The V gene end was trimmed by 4 bases and the J gene end by 4 bases; junction bases not matched to a gene: 11. The CDR3 DNA reads as TGTGCCAGCAGCTCTACCCCGGGACAGGGGGCGCGAGGGGCCAACGTCCTGACTTTC. The encoded protein is CASSSTPGQGARGANVLTF.

V usage is TRBV19 and J usage is TRBJ2-4; D ambiguous. Between the trimmed V and J ends, which lost 5 bases and 15 bases, there was a span of 14 bases. Germline lookup yields CDR1 LNHDA and CDR2 SQIVND (reference sequence). The CDR3 totals 11 residues. The CDR3: CASSGPGERYF. The CDR3 nucleotides are TGTGCCAGTAGTGGGCCAGGCGAGAGGTACTTC.

V usage is TRBV7-3 and J usage is TRBJ2-1; 8 bases match TRBD2. Germline assignment: CDR1 SGHTA and CDR2 FQGTGA. Trimming cost V 2 bases and J 8 bases; bases outside gene matches: 8. The CDR3 covers 15 residues. CDR3 bases: TGTGCCAGCAGCTTACAAGCGGGAGTCATCTATGAGCAGTTCTTC. Protein: CASSLQAGVIYEQFF.

This rearrangement joins TRBV19 to TRBJ2-2; the D gene is possibly TRBD2 (6 bases). This CDR3 comprises 19 residues. Trimming cost V 10 bases and J 0 bases, with 27 bases left between them. Looked up from germline, CDR1 is LNHDA and CDR2 is SQIVND (reference sequence). For the CDR3, the DNA is TGTGCCACAGGGTCTTGGGGACTTGGGGCCCACGCGAACACCGGGGAGCTGTTTTTT. Its protein is CATGSWGLGAHANTGELFF.

The chain combines TRBV12-5 with TRBJ2-1; 8 bases are shared with TRBD2. The CDR3 extends over 16 amino acids. V was clipped by 0 bases and J by 4 bases; unmatched bases: 5. Looked up from germline, CDR1 is LGHNT and CDR2 is FRNRAP. The CDR3 spells CASGLVDERGYNEQFF. As DNA, the CDR3 is TGTGCTAGTGGTTTGGTAGACGAGCGGGGGTACAATGAGCAGTTCTTC.

This chain connects TRBV29-1 to TRBJ1-1; TRBD1 is a possible D gene (5 bases). With 7 bases removed from V and 2 bases from J, the gap between germline ends came to 17 bases. CDR1 is SQVTM, CDR2 ANQGSEA, per germline. The CDR3 length is 14 residues. The CDR3 DNA reads TGCAGCGCCGGCCGCGGGGGAGGAAACACTGAAGCTTTCTTT. It specifies CSAGRGGGNTEAFF.

As DNA, the CDR3 is TGTGCCAGTATGCTCAGCGGAGTGATCTCTGGAAACACCATATATTTT. Translated, it gives CASMLSGVISGNTIYF. The gene calls are TRBV19 and TRBJ1-3; D is ambiguous. The V gene's germline CDR1 is LNHDA and CDR2 SQIVND (reference sequence). V was cut by 7 bases and J by 0 bases, with 16 bases left in between. The CDR3 is 16 residues long.

V and J are TRBV27 and TRBJ2-3, with 9 positions matching TRBD2. The CDR3 spans 16 residues. With 2 bases clipped from V and 2 bases from J, the junction kept 5 bases outside the gene matches. CDR1 is MNHEY, CDR2 SMNVEV, per germline (reference sequence). The CDR3 region has the DNA TGTGCCAGCAGTTTACGGCTAGCGGGGCCCACAGATACGCAGTATTTT. Protein product: CASSLRLAGPTDTQYF.